Below, 21 T cell receptor beta chains from the same sample are listed, as sequenced in a study of blood T cell repertoires in COVID-19. Using immunoSEQ multiplex PCR, the repertoire was profiled, and TCRdb retains in-frame clones only, with some absent. The data contain 100,000 to 120,000 clones, around three quarters of them seen just once; the ten biggest clones take up about 7.1%. Sequencing used peripheral blood. Receptor source: a woman aged 60-75 years with acute or convalescent COVID-19.

This chain links TRBV7-2 with TRBJ1-2, with 8 bases fitting TRBD1. The junction had 10 bases not matched to a gene; V was cut back by 5 bases and J by 5 bases. Germline V CDR1 and CDR2: SGHTA, FQGNSA. The CDR3 has 15 amino acids. The CDR3 spells CASSPTTGAGYGYTF. The CDR3 coding sequence is TGTGCCAGCAGCCCCACGACAGGGGCGGGGTATGGCTACACCTTC.

This clone was picked up one time. The chain couples TRBV14 to TRBJ2-7; the match to TRBD2 covers 10 bases. Germline CDR1 SGHDN, CDR2 FVKESK. J gave up 0 bases and V 1 base, and 9 bases lay outside the gene matches. The CDR3 totals 18 residues. This CDR3 is CASSQVGIAGGPSYEQYF. CDR3 DNA sequence: TGTGCCAGCAGCCAAGTGGGGATAGCGGGGGGCCCCTCCTACGAGCAGTACTTC.

This clone appeared a few times. This chain joins TRBV10-3 and TRBJ1-1; D uncertain. The V end lost 6 bases, the J end lost 1 base, and 6 bases lay between the germline ends. CDR1 is ENHRY and CDR2 is SYGVKD in the germline V gene. CDR3 size: 12 residues. CDR3 bases: TGTGCCATCAGGGGGAGGAACACTGAAGCTTTCTTT. This codes for CAIRGRNTEAFF.

The chain has TRBV3-1 (or the pseudogene TRBV3-2) and TRBJ1-6; D ambiguous. The V gene's germline CDR1 is LGHDT and CDR2 YNNKEL (reference sequence). The CDR3 extends over 17 amino acids. Trimming removed 3 bases from V and 7 bases from J, with 19 bases in between. The CDR3 region is CASSHHTPTSPNSPLHF. In nucleotides, the CDR3 is TGTGCCAGCAGCCATCACACTCCGACAAGCCCAAATTCACCCCTCCACTTT.

V usage is TRBV7-8 and J usage is TRBJ2-3; the D gene is possibly TRBD1 (6 bases). V was shortened by 6 bases and J by 6 bases, with 19 bases between the two germline ends. CDR1 and CDR2 from the germline V gene are SGHVS and FQNEAQ. This CDR3 contains 15 residues. The CDR3 spells CASSRTDASTDTQYF. The CDR3 DNA is TGTGCCAGCAGTCGGACAGATGCTTCCACTGATACGCAGTATTTT.

The rearrangement links TRBV5-1 to TRBJ2-1; 7 bases are a match to TRBD1. The V gene's germline CDR1 is SGHRS and CDR2 YFSETQ. J lost 0 bases, V lost 3 bases, and 6 bases had no gene match. The CDR3 loop spans 16 amino acids. CDR3 in amino acids: CASSSTGAVSYNEQFF. The CDR3 nucleotides read TGCGCCAGCAGCTCAACAGGGGCGGTCTCCTACAATGAGCAGTTCTTC.

V gene TRBV28 combines with J gene TRBJ2-4, with a possible D match to TRBD1 (6 bases). CDR3 length: 16 residues. V gave up 6 bases and J gave up 0 bases, with 15 bases separating them. CDR1 MDHEN and CDR2 SYDVKM come from the germline V gene. CDR3 amino acids: CASRHGQGLAKNIQYF. In nucleotides, the CDR3 is TGTGCCAGCAGGCATGGCCAGGGGCTAGCCAAAAACATTCAGTACTTC.

The CDR3 sequence: CASSSRDSYEQYF. DNA of the CDR3: TGTGCCAGCAGCTCCAGGGACTCCTACGAGCAGTACTTC. The genes are TRBV5-4 and TRBJ2-7, with D possibly being TRBD1 (5 bases). The CDR3 is 13 amino acids. Per germline, CDR1 SGHNT and CDR2 YYREEE (reference sequence). The ends were cut back, 3 bases at V and 0 bases at J, with 7 bases in the middle.

V gene TRBV7-2 combines with J gene TRBJ2-1; D is unclear. Germline V gene sequence: CDR1 SGHTA, CDR2 FQGNSA. Trimming shortened V by 1 base and J by 9 bases, and 4 bases separated the two germline ends. The CDR3 covers 11 residues. CDR3 amino acids: CASSLGVEQFF. DNA of the CDR3: TGTGCCAGCAGCTTAGGCGTTGAGCAGTTCTTC.

The chain is built from TRBV20-1 and TRBJ2-5; no clear D gene. Germline loops: CDR1 DFQATT, CDR2 SNEGSKA (reference sequence). The ends were cut back, 3 bases at V and 5 bases at J, with 13 bases in the middle. The CDR3 has 13 residues. The CDR3 region is CSASRVYGETQYF. The CDR3 DNA reads TGCAGTGCTAGTCGCGTTTACGGGGAGACCCAGTACTTC.

This chain uses TRBV19 with TRBJ1-3; TRBD1 might be the D (5 bases). V was shortened by 5 bases and J by 4 bases, with 18 bases between the two germline ends. CDR3 length: 16 amino acids. CDR1 is LNHDA, CDR2 SQIVND, per germline (reference sequence). The CDR3 spells CASSRRQGLGGNTIYF. CDR3 in DNA: TGTGCCAGTAGTCGACGGCAGGGACTAGGGGGAAACACCATATATTTT.

The chain recombines TRBV27 with TRBJ1-6, with 12 nucleotides matching TRBD1. Germline lookup yields CDR1 MNHEY and CDR2 SMNVEV (reference sequence). V shed 6 bases and J 0 bases; nucleotides not matched to a gene: 9. The CDR3 is 19 amino acids. CDR3 residues: CASRRSGTGGSSYNSPLHF. DNA for the CDR3: TGTGCCAGCAGACGATCTGGGACAGGGGGCAGCTCCTATAATTCACCCCTCCACTTT.

The chain carries TRBV18 and TRBJ1-6, with 11 bases fitting TRBD1. This CDR3 region has 16 residues. After removal of 4 bases from V and 8 bases from J, the junction contained 7 bases not matched to a gene. Per germline, CDR1 KGHSH and CDR2 LQKENI. The CDR3: CASSLGQGALDSPLHF. The CDR3 bases are TGTGCCAGCTCACTAGGACAGGGGGCATTGGATTCACCCCTCCACTTT.

The V and J genes are TRBV7-8 and TRBJ1-5, with a weak D call TRBD1 (6 bases). Germline CDR1 reads SGHVS; CDR2 reads FQNEAQ. The CDR3 is made up of 13 amino acids. V was cut by 4 bases and J by 7 bases, with 11 bases left in between. DNA for the CDR3: TGTGCCAGCAGCTCCGACAGGAGCCAGCCCCAGCATTTT. Its translation is CASSSDRSQPQHF.

This clone was observed once. The V call is TRBV27, the J call TRBJ2-3; 7 bases align to TRBD1. In germline, CDR1 is MNHEY, CDR2 SMNVEV (reference sequence). The CDR3 sequence is 17 residues long. V lost 5 bases, J lost 0 bases, and 11 bases stayed unmatched. CDR3 protein: CASSRILRTGSTDTQYF. The CDR3 DNA sequence: TGTGCCAGCAGTCGGATACTTCGGACAGGTAGCACAGATACGCAGTATTTT.

This chain uses TRBV7-2 with TRBJ1-2, with D possibly TRBD1 on 5 matching bases. Germline values: CDR1 SGHTA, CDR2 FQGNSA. V was shortened by 2 bases and J by 3 bases, with 13 bases between the two germline ends. The CDR3 sequence is 15 residues long. For the CDR3, the DNA is TGTGCCAGCAGCTTAAAAGGGGTTTCAGACTATGGCTACACCTTC. Translating it yields CASSLKGVSDYGYTF.

This clone was seen more than once but under ten times. The J gene is TRBJ1-6, the V gene TRBV27; no clear D gene. CDR1 is MNHEY, CDR2 SMNVEV, per germline (reference sequence). Trimming took 2 bases from V and 7 from J, leaving 12 bases between them. This CDR3 spans 15 amino acids. This CDR3 reads CASSLREGSNSPLHF. The CDR3 region has the DNA TGTGCCAGCAGTTTAAGGGAGGGAAGCAATTCACCCCTCCACTTT.

The gene calls are TRBV12-3 or TRBV12-4 and TRBJ2-7; TRBD1 matches at 8 bases. Germline trimming cut 9 bases from V and 4 bases from J; bases unmatched to any gene: 8. CDR3 size: 13 residues. CDR3 DNA sequence: TGTGCCAGTAGCACAGGGGGTAGGTACGAGCAGTACTTC. This codes for CASSTGGRYEQYF.

CDR3: CASSPLARQETQYF. The CDR3 DNA is TGTGCCAGCAGCCCCCTGGCCCGACAAGAGACCCAGTACTTC. The J gene is TRBJ2-5, the V gene TRBV7-9; D remains unclear. The CDR3 length is 14 residues. The germline CDR1 and CDR2 sequences are SEHNR and FQNEAQ (reference sequence). Between the trimmed V and J ends, which lost 5 bases and 2 bases, there was a span of 12 bases.

The V and J genes are TRBV28 and TRBJ1-2, with D perhaps matching TRBD1 (5 bases). Germline V gene data show CDR1 as MDHEN and CDR2 as SYDVKM. This CDR3 has 13 amino acids. Deletions cut 2 bases from V and 6 bases from J, with 10 bases between. The CDR3: CASSLGGGNGYTF. CDR3 bases: TGTGCCAGCAGTTTAGGTGGGGGGAATGGCTACACCTTC.

This chain links TRBV2 with TRBJ2-7, with 8 bases aligning to TRBD1. V was clipped by 6 bases and J by 2 bases; unmatched bases: 6. This CDR3 has 14 residues. CDR1 is SNHLY, CDR2 FYNNEI, per germline. CDR3 coding DNA: TGTGCCAGCAGGGGGACAGGCGGCGCCTACGAGCAGTACTTC. It yields the protein CASRGTGGAYEQYF.